This TCR beta chain was observed in a study of blood T cell repertoires in COVID-19. Measured with immunoSEQ multiplex PCR; TCRdb has only the in-frame clones, and not every one. The sample comprises 70,000 to 100,000 clones, 90% of which are singletons, and 4.3% rests with the top ten. This sequence originates from a woman older than 75 with active or convalescent COVID-19. Sequencing was done on a sample of peripheral blood.

In nucleotides, the CDR3 is TGTGCCAGCAGCCAAGGGGTCAGGGTTGATGAGCAGTTCTTC. Its protein is CASSQGVRVDEQFF. The gene calls are TRBV3-1 (or the pseudogene TRBV3-2) and TRBJ2-1, with a weak D call TRBD1 (5 bases). V lost 1 base and J 8 bases, leaving 12 bases between the germline ends. CDR1 is LGHDT, CDR2 YNNKEL, per germline (reference sequence). The CDR3 is made up of 14 amino acids.